One and the same sample provided the 19 T cell receptor beta chains below, sequenced in a study of response to subunit inactivated influenza vaccine. MiXCR, run by TCRdb on the RT-PCR reads, gives a single entry per CDR3 protein. Altogether 400,000 to 650,000 distinct CDR3 sequences are present, less than 7.5% being singletons, with the ten largest covering around 13%. The source material was PBMCs from blood, sampled less than 30 months after vaccination. The receptor source for this set is a man aged 50-75 years who received an inactivated influenza vaccine.

The sample holds a few counts of this clonotype. The chain uses TRBV19 and TRBJ2-3; TRBD1 matches at 8 bases. This CDR3 has 15 amino acids. V shed 5 bases and J 0 bases; nucleotides not matched to a gene: 4. Per the germline V gene, CDR1 is LNHDA and CDR2 is SQIVND (reference sequence). The chain's CDR3 is CASSGRTGSTDTQYF. The CDR3, as DNA: TGTGCCAGTAGTGGTCGGACAGGGAGCACAGATACGCAGTATTTT.

This clonotype showed up just a few times. The V call is TRBV6-2 or TRBV6-3, the J call TRBJ2-7; 8 bases map to TRBD2. V dropped 6 bases and J dropped 5; count of bases not matched to a gene: 12. Germline CDR1 is MNHEY and CDR2 is SVGEGT. CDR3 length equals 15 residues. The CDR3 spells CASRSGGAFVNEQYF. CDR3 bases: TGTGCCAGCAGATCCGGGGGGGCCTTCGTGAACGAGCAGTACTTC.

This clonotype appeared a few times. The rearrangement uses TRBV2 and TRBJ2-1; TRBD2 agrees at 9 bases. Germline V lookup: CDR1 SNHLY, CDR2 FYNNEI. J lost 2 bases, V lost 7 bases, and 9 bases had no gene match. The length of the CDR3 is 16 residues. CDR3 loop: CASIARGGRAYNEQFF. The DNA for the CDR3 is TGTGCCAGCATCGCTCGGGGCGGGAGGGCCTACAATGAGCAGTTCTTC.

There are a few counts of this clonotype. The V gene is TRBV10-3, the J gene TRBJ1-1; D is undetermined. The germline CDR1 and CDR2 sequences are ENHRY and SYGVKD. Deletions cut 6 bases from V and 8 bases from J, with 10 bases between. This CDR3 contains 11 residues. The DNA of the CDR3 is TGTGCCATCAGGCGGTCGGAAGAAGCTTTCTTT. It is translated as CAIRRSEEAFF.

V gene TRBV18 combines with J gene TRBJ2-3; possible D gene TRBD2, 6 bases. This CDR3 comprises 14 residues. Per germline, CDR1 KGHSH and CDR2 LQKENI. V gave up 5 bases and J gave up 1 base, with 10 bases separating them. CDR3 amino acids: CASSAGYGTDTQYF. CDR3 DNA sequence: TGTGCCAGCTCAGCGGGATACGGCACAGATACGCAGTATTTT.

The V call is TRBV19, the J call TRBJ1-1, with 7 bases matching TRBD1. The CDR3 covers 13 residues. Trimming at V came to 8 bases and at J to 1 base, leaving 4 bases not matched to a gene. Germline V gene sequence: CDR1 LNHDA, CDR2 SQIVND (reference sequence). CDR3 DNA: TGTGCCAGTCTTAGACAGGGGAACACTGAAGCTTTCTTT. Translated: CASLRQGNTEAFF.

The chain uses TRBV5-4 and TRBJ2-2; unclear D gene. Germline V gene data show CDR1 as SGHNT and CDR2 as YYREEE (reference sequence). V shed 7 bases and J shed 1 base, with 14 bases lying between them. This CDR3 region has 15 residues. The CDR3 region is CASQIMSGNTGELFF. DNA for the CDR3: TGTGCCAGCCAAATAATGTCGGGGAACACCGGGGAGCTGTTTTTT.

This chain uses TRBV18 with TRBJ2-5, with 9 nucleotides matching TRBD2. Germline V CDR1 and CDR2: KGHSH, LQKENI. This CDR3 contains 18 residues. The junction had 11 bases not matched to a gene; V was cut back by 1 base and J by 2 bases. The CDR3 region is CASSPRADLAGMQETQYF. CDR3 nucleotides: TGTGCCAGCTCACCACGCGCGGACCTAGCGGGGATGCAAGAGACCCAGTACTTC.

This clonotype occurred a few times. The rearrangement links TRBV12-3 or TRBV12-4 to TRBJ2-7, with D possibly being TRBD2 (5 bases). V lost 7 bases to trimming and J lost 0 bases, with 13 bases between them. The CDR3 spans 14 residues. Here the CDR3 reads CASTLGGSSYEQYF. The CDR3 DNA reads TGTGCCAGCACCTTGGGTGGGAGCTCCTACGAGCAGTACTTC.

The chain is built from TRBV20-1 and TRBJ2-1; D may be TRBD1 (6 bases). V was trimmed by 6 bases and J by 6 bases, leaving 18 bases between them. This CDR3 is 14 amino acids long. Germline V gives CDR1 DFQATT, CDR2 SNEGSKA (reference sequence). The CDR3 sequence is CSARTRGHGNEQFF. CDR3 sequence (DNA): TGCAGTGCAAGGACACGGGGACACGGCAATGAGCAGTTCTTC.

In its sample, this clonotype was seen a few times. CDR3 sequence: CASSLGARIDTGELFF. The CDR3 DNA is TGTGCCAGCAGCCTGGGGGCGCGGATAGATACCGGGGAGCTGTTTTTT. The chain employs TRBV5-4 and TRBJ2-2, with a tentative D call TRBD1 (6 bases). Trimming took 4 bases from V and 5 from J, leaving 18 bases between them. The CDR3 is 16 residues long. Germline V CDR1 and CDR2: SGHNT, YYREEE (reference sequence).

The chain has TRBV6-6 and TRBJ2-1; D gene ambiguous. V was shortened by 5 bases and J by 9 bases, with 5 bases between the two germline ends. CDR1 and CDR2 from the germline V gene are MNHNY and SVGAGI (reference sequence). The CDR3 runs to 10 residues. The CDR3 spells CASSSSEQFF. The CDR3 DNA is TGTGCCAGCAGTAGCAGTGAGCAGTTCTTC.

The chain has TRBV12-3 or TRBV12-4 and TRBJ1-2, with a tentative D call TRBD1 (6 bases). This CDR3 is built from 13 residues. V shed 5 bases and J shed 6 bases, with 13 bases lying between them. CDR3 residues: CASSLQRGNGYTF. CDR3 in DNA: TGTGCCAGCAGTCTCCAGAGGGGGAATGGCTACACCTTC.

This clonotype has a single count. This chain connects TRBV29-1 to TRBJ1-2, with 7 bases fitting TRBD1. This CDR3 region has 15 residues. CDR1 and CDR2 (germline): SQVTM, ANQGSEA. Trimming removed 3 bases from V and 7 bases from J; junction bases left unmatched: 14. CDR3 loop: CSVDDGTDGRRGYTF. CDR3 sequence (DNA): TGCAGCGTTGACGATGGGACAGACGGGCGTCGTGGCTACACCTTC.

This clonotype was seen more than once but under ten times. V is TRBV7-2 and J is TRBJ1-2; 7 bases align to TRBD1. The junction had 5 bases not matched to a gene; V was cut back by 5 bases and J by 8 bases. The CDR3 is 12 amino acids. CDR1 and CDR2 from the germline V gene are SGHTA and FQGNSA. The CDR3 DNA reads as TGTGCCAGCAGCACCTACAGGGGAGGCTACACCTTC. As protein: CASSTYRGGYTF.

CDR3 residues: CASSLSGGGSYEQYF. In DNA form, the CDR3 reads TGTGCCAGCAGTTTATCGGGGGGAGGCTCCTACGAGCAGTACTTC. The rearrangement uses TRBV27 and TRBJ2-7; TRBD2 is a possible D gene (6 bases). The CDR3 contains 15 residues. With 0 bases removed from V and 0 bases from J, the gap between germline ends came to 9 bases. Germline CDR1 and CDR2: MNHEY and SMNVEV (reference sequence).

This clonotype was counted a few times. The chain uses TRBV6-5 and TRBJ1-3; D is possibly TRBD1 (5 bases). The V and J ends lost 0 bases and 4 bases respectively, with 10 bases between them. Germline values: CDR1 MNHEY, CDR2 SVGAGI. CDR3 length: 15 amino acids. The CDR3: CASSYSWGRGNTIYF. The CDR3 DNA reads TGTGCCAGCAGTTACTCATGGGGCCGGGGAAACACCATATATTTT.

The chain has TRBV7-2 and TRBJ2-5; D may match TRBD1 or TRBD2 (5 bases each). Germline V gives CDR1 SGHTA, CDR2 FQGNSA. V lost 5 bases and J lost 5, with 12 bases in between. The length of the CDR3 is 13 residues. Written as DNA, the CDR3 is TGTGCCAGCAGCCCGCGATGGGACGAGACCCAGTACTTC. Translated: CASSPRWDETQYF.

There are many counts of this clonotype. The genes are TRBV7-8 and TRBJ2-5; 10 bases are shared with TRBD2. CDR3 length equals 16 residues. The germline CDR1 and CDR2 sequences are SGHVS and FQNEAQ. V lost 2 bases to trimming and J lost 3 bases; unmatched junction nucleotides: 6. The CDR3 protein is CASSLMRTSGKETQYF. The CDR3 DNA is TGTGCCAGCAGCTTAATGAGGACTAGCGGCAAAGAGACCCAGTACTTC.